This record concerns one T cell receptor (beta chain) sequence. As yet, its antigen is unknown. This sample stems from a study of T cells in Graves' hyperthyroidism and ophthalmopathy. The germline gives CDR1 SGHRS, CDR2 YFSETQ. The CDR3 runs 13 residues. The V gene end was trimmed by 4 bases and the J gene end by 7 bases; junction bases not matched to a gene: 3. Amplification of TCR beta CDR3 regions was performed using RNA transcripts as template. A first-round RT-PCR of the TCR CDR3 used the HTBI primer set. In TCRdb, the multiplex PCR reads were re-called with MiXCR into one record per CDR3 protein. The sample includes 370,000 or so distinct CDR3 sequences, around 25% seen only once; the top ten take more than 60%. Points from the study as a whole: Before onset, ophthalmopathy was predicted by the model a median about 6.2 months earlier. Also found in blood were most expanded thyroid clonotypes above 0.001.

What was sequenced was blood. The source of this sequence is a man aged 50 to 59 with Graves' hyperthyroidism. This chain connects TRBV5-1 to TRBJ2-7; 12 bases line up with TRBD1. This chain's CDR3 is CASSRDRGLEQYF. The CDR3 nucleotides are TGCGCCAGCAGCCGGGACAGGGGGCTTGAGCAGTACTTC.